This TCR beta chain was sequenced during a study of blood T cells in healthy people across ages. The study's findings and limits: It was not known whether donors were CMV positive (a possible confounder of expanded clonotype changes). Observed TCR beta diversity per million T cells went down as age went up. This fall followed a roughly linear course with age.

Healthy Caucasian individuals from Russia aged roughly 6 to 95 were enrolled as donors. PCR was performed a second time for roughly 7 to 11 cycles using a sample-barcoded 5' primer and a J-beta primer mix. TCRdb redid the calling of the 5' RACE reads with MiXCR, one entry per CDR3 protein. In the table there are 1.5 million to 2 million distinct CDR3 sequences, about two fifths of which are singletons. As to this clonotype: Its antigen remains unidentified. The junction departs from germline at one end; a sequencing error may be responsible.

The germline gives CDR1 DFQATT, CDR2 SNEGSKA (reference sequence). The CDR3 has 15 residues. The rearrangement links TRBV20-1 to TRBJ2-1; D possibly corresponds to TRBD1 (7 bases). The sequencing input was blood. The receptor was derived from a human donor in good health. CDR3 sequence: CSACGTASSYNERFF. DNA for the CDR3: TGCAGTGCTTGCGGGACAGCGAGCTCCTACAATGAGCGGTTCTTC.